A selection of T cell receptor beta chains follows, all from one sample in a study of blood T cell repertoires in COVID-19. TCRdb's copy holds only in-frame clones and misses some; the assay was immunoSEQ multiplex PCR. Of hundreds of thousands of clones in the sample, 85% to 90% were seen once. The sample taken for sequencing was peripheral blood. Source of these receptors: a woman aged 40-49 years who had recovered from COVID-19. Each CDR3 is given with its conserved first and last residue. A D gene is named only where the DNA matches it firmly. The listing skips clone size in some rows; elsewhere it reads once, few, many or a size class.

>once|TRBJ1-1|TRBD1|TRBV5-1
TGCGCCAGCAGCGCAGTGACAGGGGGGACTGAAGCTTTCTTT
CASSAVTGGTEAFF
>-|TRBJ2-7|-|TRBV12-5
TGTGCTAGTGGTTTGGGCAGGGAAAGCGACGAGCAGTACTTC
CASGLGRESDEQYF
>-|TRBJ2-3|-|TRBV6-5
TGTGCCAGCAGCCTCAGGGTTGGAAGCACAGATACGCAGTATTTT
CASSLRVGSTDTQYF
>-|TRBJ2-3|TRBD2|TRBV3-1/TRBV3-2
TGTGCCAGCAGCCAAGCCCCTAGCGGGGGCGACACAGATACGCAGTATTTT
CASSQAPSGGDTDTQYF
>-|TRBJ1-1|-|TRBV10-3
TGTGCCATCAGCCCGGCCTCAGGGGACACTGAAGCTTTCTTT
CAISPASGDTEAFF
>-|TRBJ1-2|TRBD1|TRBV7-2
TGTGCCAGCAGCTTAGGGACAGGGGGCGGCTATGGCTACACCTTC
CASSLGTGGGYGYTF
>few|TRBJ1-5|-|TRBV5-5
TGTGCCAGCAGCCTTGGAGAAGATCAGCCCCAGCATTTT
CASSLGEDQPQHF
>-|TRBJ2-3|TRBD2|TRBV20-1
TGCAGTGCTAGTTCGGGAGCGGGGGGGCCGGGAGATACGCAGTATTTT
CSASSGAGGPGDTQYF
>-|TRBJ2-2|-|TRBV2
TGTGCCAGCAGTCGGTATCCGGGGTCCAACACCGGGGAGCTGTTTTTT
CASSRYPGSNTGELFF
>-|TRBJ1-1|TRBD1|TRBV5-6
TGTGCCAGCAGCTTGTCGGACAGGACTGAAGCTTTCTTT
CASSLSDRTEAFF
>once|TRBJ1-4|-|TRBV7-2
TGTGCCAGCAGCCCTGTGGCCCATTCCTTTTGGGGGGGCCGGGAAAAACTGTTTTTT
CASSPVAHSFWGGREKLFF
>-|TRBJ2-1|-|TRBV7-9
TGTGCCAGCAGCCCATCGACAGTGAGCTCCTACAATGAGCAGTTCTTC
CASSPSTVSSYNEQFF
>-|TRBJ1-2|-|TRBV12-5
TGTGCTAGTGGTCCGACGATCGTCGACTATGGCTACACTTTC
CASGPTIVDYGYTF
>few|TRBJ1-2|-|TRBV6-4
TGTGCCAGCAGTGACTCGTTTAAAGGGGGTGGCTACACCTTC
CASSDSFKGGGYTF
>-|TRBJ1-6|-|TRBV2
TGTGCCAGCGCCACAGGGTTCTATAATTCACCCCTCCACTTT
CASATGFYNSPLHF
>-|TRBJ1-1|-|TRBV4-2
TGTGCCAGCAGCCAACCCAGTGGTAACACTGAAGCTTTCTTT
CASSQPSGNTEAFF
>-|TRBJ2-7|TRBD1|TRBV10-3
TGTGCCATCAGTGAGCCGACAGGGGGAATCTACGAGCAGTACTTC
CAISEPTGGIYEQYF
>-|TRBJ1-1|TRBD1|TRBV5-1
TGCGCCAGCAGCCCTGGGACAGAAGGGGACACTGAAGCTTTCTTT
CASSPGTEGDTEAFF
>-|TRBJ1-4|TRBD1|TRBV5-1
TGCGCCAGCAGCTACGCCGGGACAGGGGGGGAAAAACTGTTTTTT
CASSYAGTGGEKLFF
>few|TRBJ1-1|-|TRBV18
TGTGCCAGCTCACCATATGGAGACACTGAAGCTTTCTTT
CASSPYGDTEAFF
>once|TRBJ1-1|-|TRBV7-2
TGTGCCAGCAGCCCCAGTATGGGGCACACTGAAGCTTTCTTT
CASSPSMGHTEAFF
>-|TRBJ2-7|TRBD1|TRBV18
TGTGCCAGCTCTTCCGGGACAGGTCCCTACGAGCAGTACTTC
CASSSGTGPYEQYF
>-|TRBJ2-7|TRBD1|TRBV9
TGTGCCAGCAGCGCCGGACAGGGGTTCTACGAGCAGTACTTC
CASSAGQGFYEQYF
>-|TRBJ1-2|-|TRBV7-9
TGTGCCAGCAGCTTAGGTTCAGGGGTCTATGGCTACACCTTC
CASSLGSGVYGYTF
>-|TRBJ2-5|TRBD1|TRBV7-8
TGTGCCAGCAGCGCGGGGACAGGGCCGGGGGAGACCCAGTACTTC
CASSAGTGPGETQYF
>-|TRBJ1-1|-|TRBV5-6
TGTGCCAGCAGCCTCTCAGGGGTGGGGACTGAAGCTTTCTTT
CASSLSGVGTEAFF
>few|TRBJ2-7|TRBD2|TRBV27
TGTGCCACCGGACTAGCGGGGGATACCTACGAGCAGTACTTC
CATGLAGDTYEQYF
>-|TRBJ1-2|-|TRBV19
TGTGCCAGTAGTATAAACTTCGGTGCGGGTACCTATGGCTACACCTTC
CASSINFGAGTYGYTF
>-|TRBJ1-1|-|TRBV12-3/TRBV12-4
TGTGCCAGCAGTTTTAGTCGGACTGAAGCTTTCTTT
CASSFSRTEAFF
>-|TRBJ1-1|-|TRBV27
TGTGCCAGCAGTTCGACAGGTTTCGCGTCCACTGAAGCTTTCTTT
CASSSTGFASTEAFF
>-|TRBJ2-7|TRBD1|TRBV27
TGTGCCAGCAGTTTGGGGACAGGCATCGGGGAGCAGTACTTC
CASSLGTGIGEQYF
>-|TRBJ1-6|TRBD1|TRBV27
TGTGCCAGCAGTTTGGGGACAGGAGGGAATTCACCCCTCCACTTT
CASSLGTGGNSPLHF
>-|TRBJ2-2|TRBD2|TRBV30
TGTGCCTGGAGGGGACTAGCGGGGAACACCGGGGAGCTGTTTTTT
CAWRGLAGNTGELFF
>once|TRBJ1-5|-|TRBV28
TGTGCCAGCAGGGCGACTGGACTTAGGGAGCCCCAGCATTTT
CASRATGLREPQHF
>-|TRBJ1-2|-|TRBV6-5
TGTGCCAGCAGTTACCAGGCTGGCTACACCTTC
CASSYQAGYTF
>-|TRBJ1-5|-|TRBV12-3/TRBV12-4
TGTGCCAGCAGTTACCACGCGCATCAGCCCCAGCATTTT
CASSYHAHQPQHF
>-|TRBJ1-6|TRBD1|TRBV27
TGTGCCAGCAATAGGGGGCCAGGGACCCCTAATTCACCCCTCCACTTT
CASNRGPGTPNSPLHF
>-|TRBJ1-1|-|TRBV7-2
TGTGCCAGCAGTCGACTGCACCAGAACACTGAAGCTTTCTTT
CASSRLHQNTEAFF
>-|TRBJ2-2|TRBD1|TRBV5-1
TGCGCCAGCAGCCTTCGGGGACAGGGGGCGAACACCGGGGAGCTGTTTTTT
CASSLRGQGANTGELFF
>-|TRBJ2-3|-|TRBV6-1
TGTGCCAGCAGTGAATGGCAGTACACAGATACGCAGTATTTT
CASSEWQYTDTQYF